This T cell receptor beta chain comes out of a study of blood T cell repertoires in COVID-19. Overall study: PBMCs, B-cell-depleted T cells, or T cells provided the cDNA or gDNA that made up the material.

The age range of participants was 18 to 89 years, with residence in fewer than 25 US areas. Using immunoSEQ multiplex PCR, the repertoire was profiled, and TCRdb retains in-frame clones only, with some absent. The sample has approximately 140,000 clones; approximately 88% are singletons. The germline gives CDR1 SEHNR, CDR2 FQNEAQ (reference sequence). The CDR3 is made up of 16 amino acids. Trimming removed 5 bases at V and 2 bases at J, with 18 bases between. The J gene is TRBJ1-2, the V gene TRBV7-9, with unresolved D. Sequenced input: PBMCs or T cells enriched from blood (not recorded which). This receptor was obtained from a man aged 35 to 55 with acute COVID-19. DNA of the CDR3: TGTGCCAGCAGCCCACAGATTCTACAGATAAACTATGGCTACACCTTC. Protein product: CASSPQILQINYGYTF.